This TCR beta chain was recorded in a study of T cell changes during pregnancy in multiple sclerosis. Germline V gene lookup returns CDR1 SEHNR and CDR2 FQNEAQ (reference sequence). J was trimmed by 0 bases and V by 3 bases; bases with no gene match: 2. The CDR3 is made up of 14 amino acids. Libraries were prepared by immunoSEQ multiplex PCR; TCRdb keeps only in-frame clonotypes and omits some of them. The sample carries 15,000 to 20,000 clones, roughly 83% recorded once. The sequences come from CD8+ T cells from peripheral blood mononuclear cells, collected in the third trimester of pregnancy. V and J are TRBV7-9 and TRBJ2-7, with 7 bases aligning to TRBD2. This TCR was recovered from a female donor in good health, enrolled as a control in a pregnancy study. The CDR3 sequence is CASSFRDYSYEQYF. For the CDR3, the DNA is TGTGCCAGCAGCTTCCGGGACTACTCCTACGAGCAGTACTTC.